This T cell receptor (beta chain) derives from a study of beta chain features in type 1 diabetes (dated 2018 in TCRdb). Study-level background: Mean age, gender distribution, total cell number and subset yield were not different between patients and healthy donors. A total of 90 million to 130 million sorted cells were examined across all samples, and a strong correlation was observed between cell number per subset and RNA yield. Naive and central memory subsets were obtained from all 30 or so donors, but regulatory and stem cell-like memory subsets were isolated from only 8 patients and roughly 8 healthy donors. In the study, recently diagnosed type 1 diabetes patients and matched healthy donors were compared on the TCRB repertoires of their sorted circulating CD4+ T cell subsets.

Concerning this clone itself: It has no known antigen specificity. Base qualities are not at hand, and no much larger clone is one base apart. Other nucleotide sequences in the sample specify the same CDR3.

The High Capacity cDNA Reverse Transcription Kit was used to reverse transcribe all of the isolated RNA, meaning that expressed TCRB transcripts were what got sequenced. Deep immunoSEQ sequencing was performed on naive, central memory and regulatory T cell samples, with an average of about 4 million total reads per sample. Sorted cells were lysed in RLT buffer and RNA was extracted with DNase-treated RNeasy Micro or Mini kits, depending on cell number. To prevent cross-contamination, each cell subset was processed individually, whereas patient and healthy donor samples were processed jointly. Using the immunoSEQ multiplex PCR, TCRB sequences were amplified from cDNA into 87-bp fragments spanning the CDR3 region. The amplicons were sequenced using the Illumina HiSeq platform. As for the authors' bioinformatics: Synthetic template baselines were used to correct PCR bias computationally, reads within Hamming distance 2 were collapsed together, and singletons that could not be merged were discarded. Reads were aligned to IMGT to assign V, D and J genes, CDR3 length, and insertions or deletions at six rearrangement sites. Within each subset, clonotype counts were normalized to the number of sorted cells before true diversity and Gini coefficients were calculated with the tcR R package. Repertoire sharing was quantified using the overlap coefficient calculated on TCRB nucleotide sequences. TCRdb took this table from immuneACCESS and kept in-frame rearrangements with V and J called. Such tables lack part of the clones; where checked against another copy, unresolved V genes explain under half of the gap, and the rest is unexplained. V, J and clone size reflect that table, while D and trimming were determined from the DNA. The sample data list around 130,000 clones, and around 10% of these were observed just once. The leading ten clones occupy around 0.79% of the sample.

A single peripheral blood draw of around 0.11 L on average was collected from each donor into heparinised tubes. Naive, central memory, regulatory and stem cell-like memory CD4+ T cells were sorted on a BD FACSAria II using a panel including CD45RO, CCR7, CD25, CD127, CD95 and CD27. Every sorted population had a purity above 95%. Right away, PBMCs were isolated by Lymphoprep density gradient centrifugation and were stained directly, with no culture step. Samples were stained and sorted in pairs, with one healthy donor and one patient per experiment, so that batch effects were minimized. Results the study describes overall, beyond this receptor: PCR might favor shorter templates, but patient and control samples were amplified and corrected together, so any skew would affect both groups equally. Naive, central memory and regulatory TCRB repertoires appeared to be more similar among patients than among healthy donors. Because cDNA was sequenced instead of genomic DNA, highly expressing activated cells could be over-represented, though the groups showed no difference in activation or CD3 levels. HLA sub-analyses involved small numbers of individuals, so any influence of HLA type on TCRB rearrangement remained unresolved. A moderate but significant shortening of TCRB CDR3 length was observed in type 1 diabetes patients in all four CD4+ subsets. Fewer insertions and more nucleotide deletions at VDJ recombination sites were observed in patients with type 1 diabetes, implying thymic rearrangement abnormalities.

The specimen was central memory CD4+ T cells from blood. This receptor was obtained from a man younger than 45 with type 1 diabetes.

The CDR3 reads CASSSGGDTDTQYF. The nucleotide sequence reads TGCGCCAGCAGCTCCGGGGGAGACACAGATACGCAGTATTTT. This chain joins TRBV5-1 to TRBJ2-3; a tentative D call is TRBD2 (6 bases match). The germline V gene supplies CDR1 SGHRS and CDR2 YFSETQ. V and J lose 3 bases and 2 bases, and a span of 10 bases separates them. The CDR3 starts with the cysteine, ends with the phenylalanine, and has 14 residues. Only the CDR3 DNA is retained, 42 bases long and in frame from the first base.